This TCR beta chain was obtained from a study of OX40 agonist ivuxolimab in advanced cancers. Whole-study findings and limits: Both blood CD4+ and CD8+ T cells showed clonal growth by week 6 at 0.1 to 3.0 mg/kg. Expanded peripheral T-cell antigen specificity went undetermined.

The germline V gene encodes CDR1 MNHNY and CDR2 SVGAGI (reference sequence). The CDR3 length is 14 residues. V was cut by 5 bases and J by 5 bases, with 15 bases left in between. Researchers took blood at baseline, on cycle 4 day 1, and on cycle 7 day 1. Of note for this clone: Its antigen remains unknown.

Data came from immunoSEQ multiplex PCR; TCRdb stores just in-frame clones and leaves some out. The sample comprises 60,000 to 85,000 clones, over 85% of which are singletons, and less than 3% rests with the top ten. The TCR sequence derives from an adult with an advanced solid tumor such as melanoma, head and neck, liver or kidney cancer. Sequences were derived from CD4+ or CD8+ T cells sorted from blood, sampled in a trial of the OX40 agonist ivuxolimab. The chain recombines TRBV6-6 with TRBJ1-2; D gene ambiguous. This CDR3 is CASSPDGAYYGYTF. The CDR3 DNA is TGTGCCAGCAGTCCGGACGGTGCCTATTATGGCTACACCTTC.